The present entry profiles one TCR beta chain with its context. The time point was: before trial treatment. This entry is derived from a study of low-dose radiotherapy and immunotherapy resistance in tumors. First-strand cDNA relied on TRAV- and TRBV-specific primers spanning alpha and beta chains. The authors ran 15 to 20 PCR cycles to amplify TCRs with a constant-region primer and V-primer adapter. In vitro transcription served to amplify the mRNA that had been isolated. TCRdb redid the calling of the reads with MiXCR, one entry per CDR3 protein. The sample includes tens of thousands of distinct CDR3 sequences, around 17% of them seen just once. The CDR3 covers 12 residues. Germline V gives CDR1 LGHDT, CDR2 YNNKEL (reference sequence). The V end was cut by 4 bases, the J end by 13 bases, with 11 bases between.

The clonotype originates from a male donor with prostate cancer. This chain connects TRBV3-1 to TRBJ2-6; D is ambiguous. This sample comprised PBMCs, obtained before treatment. This CDR3 reads CASSLGNRVLTF. Here the CDR3 DNA reads TGTGCCAGCAGCCTCGGCAATCGGGTCCTGACTTTC.